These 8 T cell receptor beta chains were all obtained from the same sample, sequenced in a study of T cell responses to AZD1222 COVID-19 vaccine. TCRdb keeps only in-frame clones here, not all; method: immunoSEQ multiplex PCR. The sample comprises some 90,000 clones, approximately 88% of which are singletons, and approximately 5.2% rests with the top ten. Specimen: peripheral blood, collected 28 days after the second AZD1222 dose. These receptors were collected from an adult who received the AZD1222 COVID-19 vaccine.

The chain's CDR3 is CASSSGGSITDTQYF. The CDR3 DNA reads TGTGCCAGCAGCTCCGGGGGCTCAATCACAGATACGCAGTATTTT. The chain uses TRBV7-3 and TRBJ2-3; D tentatively fits TRBD1 or TRBD2 (6 bases each). The germline V gene has CDR1 SGHTA and CDR2 FQGTGA. V lost 4 bases and J 2 bases, leaving 13 bases between the germline ends. The CDR3 runs to 15 residues.

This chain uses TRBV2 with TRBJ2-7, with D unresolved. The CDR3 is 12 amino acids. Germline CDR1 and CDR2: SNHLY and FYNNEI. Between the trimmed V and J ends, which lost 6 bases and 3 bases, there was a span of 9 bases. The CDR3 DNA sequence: TGTGCCAGCAGGGTAGACGACTACGAGCAGTACTTC. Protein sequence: CASRVDDYEQYF.

CDR3 loop: CASRRQTGAGELFF. In nucleotides, the CDR3 is TGTGCCAGCAGAAGACAGACCGGCGCCGGGGAGCTGTTTTTT. The chain joins TRBV5-5 to TRBJ2-2; weak D call: TRBD1 (5 bases). V was clipped by 5 bases and J by 6 bases, with 14 bases between them. The CDR3 runs 14 residues. From germline, CDR1 is SGHKS and CDR2 YYEKEE (reference sequence). Filled out from reference TRBV5-5 and TRBJ2-2, the complete variable domain reads DAGVTQSPTHLIKTRGQQVTLRCSPISGHKSVSWYQQVLGQGPQFIFQYYEKEERGRGNFPDRFSARQFPNYSSELNVNALLLGDSALYLCASRRQTGAGELFFGEGSRLTVL.

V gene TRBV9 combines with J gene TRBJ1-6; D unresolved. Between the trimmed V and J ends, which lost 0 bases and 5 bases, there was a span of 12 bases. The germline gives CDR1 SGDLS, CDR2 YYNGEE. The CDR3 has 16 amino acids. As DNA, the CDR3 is TGTGCCAGCAGCGTAGGCCCGGGAACGAATAATTCACCCCTCCACTTT. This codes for CASSVGPGTNNSPLHF.

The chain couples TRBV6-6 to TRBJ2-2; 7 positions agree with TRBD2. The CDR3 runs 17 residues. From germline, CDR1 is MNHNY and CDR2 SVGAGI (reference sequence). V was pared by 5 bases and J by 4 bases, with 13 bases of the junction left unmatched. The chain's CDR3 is CASSPLWSGEGTGELFF. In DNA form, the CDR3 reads TGTGCCAGCAGTCCACTGTGGAGCGGGGAGGGCACCGGGGAGCTGTTTTTT.

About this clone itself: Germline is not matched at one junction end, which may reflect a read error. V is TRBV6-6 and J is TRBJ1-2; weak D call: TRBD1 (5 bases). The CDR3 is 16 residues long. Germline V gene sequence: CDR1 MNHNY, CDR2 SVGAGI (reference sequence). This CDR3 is CASSHSAKGLDYGYTF. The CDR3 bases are TGTGCCAGCAGTCACTCCGCGAAGGGGCTTGACTATGGCTACACCTTC.

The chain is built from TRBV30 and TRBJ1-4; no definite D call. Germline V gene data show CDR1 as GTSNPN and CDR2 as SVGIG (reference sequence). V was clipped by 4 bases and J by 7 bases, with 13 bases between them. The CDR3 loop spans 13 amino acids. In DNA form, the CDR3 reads TGTGCCTGGACGGCGGGGAACGGTGAAAAACTGTTTTTT. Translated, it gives CAWTAGNGEKLFF.

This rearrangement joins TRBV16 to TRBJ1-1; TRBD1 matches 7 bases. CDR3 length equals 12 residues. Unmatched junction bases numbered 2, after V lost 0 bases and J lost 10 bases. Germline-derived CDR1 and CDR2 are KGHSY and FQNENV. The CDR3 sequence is CASSQSGGIAFF. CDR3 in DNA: TGTGCCAGCAGCCAATCAGGGGGCATAGCTTTCTTT.